A single T cell receptor (beta chain) is shown here with its context. Antigen specificity is unknown. This entry belongs to a study of T-cell memory formation after mild COVID-19. Looking at the study overall: There were largely donor-specific TCR clusters. General study points: Clones that contracted clustered mainly in CM and EM if CD4+ and in EMRA if CD8+.

In germline, CDR1 is SGHRS, CDR2 YFSETQ. The CDR3 has 14 residues. The V and J ends lost 4 bases and 1 base respectively, with 10 bases between them. It was 5'RACE with constant-segment primers that produced the TCR alpha and TCR beta cDNA libraries, which carried sample barcodes and UMIs. TCRdb reprocessed the 5' RACE reads with MiXCR, giving one entry per CDR3 protein. The table lists 280,000 or so distinct CDR3 sequences, 15% to 20% of them singletons. Material: PBMCs or a T cell subset sorted from them (not recorded which). This clonotype was obtained from a man aged 18 to 30 who had mild COVID-19 (a few samples of this study predate the infection). Cell type and time point are not known. The chain couples TRBV5-1 to TRBJ2-3; no clear D gene. Here the CDR3 reads CASSRQAGTDTQYF. The CDR3 DNA follows: TGCGCCAGCAGCCGGCAGGCGGGCACAGATACGCAGTATTTT.